Listed below are T cell receptor beta chains from one sample, sequenced in a study of cytomegalovirus exposure and HLA in healthy donors. Only in-frame clones appear in the TCRdb table, and some are missing; sequencing was by immunoSEQ multiplex PCR. The sample includes about 150,000 clones, 70% to 80% of them seen just once. The sample was PBMCs. These receptors were collected from a human donor in good health. Both conserved end residues are part of each CDR3. Fields, in order: clone size, D gene, J gene, V gene, CDR3 DNA, CDR3 protein. D genes are given only for firm matches. Clone size is stated in some rows and not others, as once, few, many or a class when expanded.

>NA|TRBD1|TRBJ2-6|TRBV7-3
TGTGCCAGCAGCTCACAGGGGGCGCGTTCTGGGGCCAACGTCCTGACTTTC
CASSSQGARSGANVLTF
>once|TRBD1|TRBJ2-7|TRBV5-1
TGCGCCAGCAGCGACCGACAGGGGAAGACTTACGAGCAGTACTTC
CASSDRQGKTYEQYF
>NA|NA|TRBJ1-2|TRBV19
TGTGCCAGTAGTATAGCTCGGGAACCACTCTATGGCTACACCTTC
CASSIAREPLYGYTF
>NA|TRBD1|TRBJ2-3|TRBV6-6
TGTGCCAGCAGCAGAACAGGGGGCTTGACAGATACGCAGTATTTT
CASSRTGGLTDTQYF
>NA|TRBD2|TRBJ2-3|TRBV4-1
TGCGCCAGCAGCCAAGGGACTAGCGGACGCACAGATACGCAGTATTTT
CASSQGTSGRTDTQYF
>NA|NA|TRBJ2-7|TRBV5-4
TGTGCCAGCAGCTTGGGCCATTCCCAGGGGAGCGAGCAGTACTTC
CASSLGHSQGSEQYF
>NA|TRBD2|TRBJ2-1|TRBV19
TGTGCCAGTAGTACCGGGGGACTAGCGGGAGGTAGAGAGCAGTTCTTC
CASSTGGLAGGREQFF
>NA|TRBD1|TRBJ2-4|TRBV10-3
TGTGCCACTAGAGGATCAGGGACAGTAGAATCGGGGGCCAAAAACATTCAGTACTTC
CATRGSGTVESGAKNIQYF
>NA|TRBD1|TRBJ2-1|TRBV12-5
TGTGCTAGTGCTGTCAGGGGGAACTACAATGAGCAGTTCTTC
CASAVRGNYNEQFF
>NA|NA|TRBJ1-1|TRBV7-9
TGTGCCAGCAGCTCCCGGGGGGGACTTCAGAACACTGAAGCTTTCTTT
CASSSRGGLQNTEAFF